The following is a T cell receptor beta chain sequence with its context. TCRdb re-called the 5' RACE reads through MiXCR, storing one row per CDR3 protein. The sample has about 720,000 distinct CDR3 sequences, around 8.6% seen once. V was clipped by 11 bases and J by 2 bases, with 10 bases between them. CDR3 size: 12 residues. The sample originates from a study of identical twins. The data were also submitted as part of a second study, on yellow fever vaccine responses in identical twins. That paper adds: On the reported evidence, twins' vaccine T cell responses seemed partly convergent and partly personalized.

The chain has TRBV12-3 or TRBV12-4 and TRBJ2-1; D not certain. Sequences were obtained from PBMCs. This sequence originates from a woman between 18 and 29 years old in good health. CDR3 sequence reads: CAGSRTYNEQFF. The CDR3, as DNA: TGTGCCGGTAGCAGAACCTACAATGAGCAGTTCTTC.